This T cell receptor beta chain was profiled in a study of T cell repertoires in cytomegalovirus infection. Study-level information: Indications of both CMV infection and matching HLA type were provided by public TCR beta signatures.

TCRdb re-derived calls from the reads in MiXCR, one entry per CDR3 protein. The sample lists around 530,000 distinct CDR3 sequences, more than 20% occurring once. Findings and limits, study-wide: HLA-C-restricted CMV-specific TCR beta clonotypes were dominant in the ex vivo response. Of the TCR beta families, the public ones yielded a cumulative frequency that identified carriers of CMV plus the relevant HLA.

In this sample, this clonotype turned up many times. The antigen is unknown. What was sequenced was PBMCs. The receptor comes from a human donor in good health (CMV status not recorded). Some clones in this sample may be carry-over from other donors' samples.

Written as DNA, the CDR3 is TGTGCCAGCAGCTCCCGGGGGGGTAGCGGGAGCCGTAGTGAGCAGTTCTTC. Its translation: CASSSRGGSGSRSEQFF. The J gene is TRBJ2-1, the V gene TRBV7-2; TRBD2 aligns across 9 bases. The CDR3 sequence is 17 residues long. V lost 4 bases to trimming and J lost 9 bases; unmatched junction nucleotides: 16. The germline gives CDR1 SGHTA, CDR2 FQGNSA.